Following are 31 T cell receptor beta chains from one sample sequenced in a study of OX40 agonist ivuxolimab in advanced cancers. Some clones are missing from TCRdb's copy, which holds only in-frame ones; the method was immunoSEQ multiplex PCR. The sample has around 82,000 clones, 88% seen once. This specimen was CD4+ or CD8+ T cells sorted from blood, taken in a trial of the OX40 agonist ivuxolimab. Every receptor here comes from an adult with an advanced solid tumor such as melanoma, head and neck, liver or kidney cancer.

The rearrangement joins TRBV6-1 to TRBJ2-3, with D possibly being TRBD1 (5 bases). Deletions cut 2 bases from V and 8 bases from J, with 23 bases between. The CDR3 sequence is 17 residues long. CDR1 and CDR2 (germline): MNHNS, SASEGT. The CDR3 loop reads CASSENYVWQGPITQYF. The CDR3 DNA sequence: TGTGCCAGCAGTGAAAATTATGTGTGGCAGGGTCCGATTACGCAGTATTTT.

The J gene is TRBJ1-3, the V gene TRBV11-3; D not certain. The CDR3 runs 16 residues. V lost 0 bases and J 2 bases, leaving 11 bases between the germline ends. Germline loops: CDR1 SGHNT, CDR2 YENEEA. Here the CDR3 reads CASSLDGTRTGNTIYF. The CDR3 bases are TGTGCCAGCAGCTTAGATGGAACGAGGACTGGAAACACCATATATTTT.

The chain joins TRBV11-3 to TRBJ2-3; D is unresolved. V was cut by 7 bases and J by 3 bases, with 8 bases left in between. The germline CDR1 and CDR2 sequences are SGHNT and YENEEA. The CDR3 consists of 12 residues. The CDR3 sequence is CASTNGTDTQYF. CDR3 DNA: TGTGCCAGCACCAACGGGACAGATACGCAGTATTTT. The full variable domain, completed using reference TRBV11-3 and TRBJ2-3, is EAGVVQSPRYKIIEKKQPVAFWCNPISGHNTLYWYLQNLGQGPELLIRYENEEAVDDSQLPKDRFSAERLKGVDSTLKIQPAELGDSAVYLCASTNGTDTQYFGPGTRLTVL.

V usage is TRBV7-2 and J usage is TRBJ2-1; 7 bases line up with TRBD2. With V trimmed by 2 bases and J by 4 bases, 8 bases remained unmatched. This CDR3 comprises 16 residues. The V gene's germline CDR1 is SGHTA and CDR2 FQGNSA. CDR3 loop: CASSLSRGILYNEQFF. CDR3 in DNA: TGTGCCAGCAGCTTATCGCGGGGGATTCTTTACAATGAGCAGTTCTTC.

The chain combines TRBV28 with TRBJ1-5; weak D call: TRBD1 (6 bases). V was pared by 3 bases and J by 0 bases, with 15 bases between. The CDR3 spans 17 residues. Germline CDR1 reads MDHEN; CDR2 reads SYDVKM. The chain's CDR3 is CASSFPGTRNSNQPQHF. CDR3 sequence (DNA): TGTGCCAGCAGTTTCCCCGGGACAAGAAATAGCAATCAGCCCCAGCATTTT. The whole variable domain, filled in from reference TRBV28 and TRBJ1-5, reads DVKVTQSSRYLVKRTGEKVFLECVQDMDHENMFWYRQDPGLGLRLIYFSYDVKMKEKGDIPEGYSVSREKKERFSLILESASTNQTSMYLCASSFPGTRNSNQPQHFGDGTRLSIL.

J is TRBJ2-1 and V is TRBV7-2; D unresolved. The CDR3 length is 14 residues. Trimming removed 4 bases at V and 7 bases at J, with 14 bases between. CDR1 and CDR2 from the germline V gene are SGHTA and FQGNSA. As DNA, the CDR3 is TGTGCCAGCAGCTACAGACGGCTGGCGAATGAGCAGTTCTTC. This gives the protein CASSYRRLANEQFF.

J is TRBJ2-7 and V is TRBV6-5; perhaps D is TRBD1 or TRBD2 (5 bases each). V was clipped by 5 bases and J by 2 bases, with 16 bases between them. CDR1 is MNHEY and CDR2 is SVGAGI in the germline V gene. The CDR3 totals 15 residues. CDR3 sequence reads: CASSPYWDGTYEQYF. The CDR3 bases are TGTGCCAGCAGTCCGTACTGGGACGGAACCTACGAGCAGTACTTC.

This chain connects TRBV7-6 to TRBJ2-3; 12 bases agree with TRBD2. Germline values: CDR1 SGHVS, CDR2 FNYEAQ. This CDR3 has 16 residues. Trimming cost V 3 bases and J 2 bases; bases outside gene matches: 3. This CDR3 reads CASSFTSGRPTDTQYF. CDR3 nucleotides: TGTGCCAGCAGCTTTACTAGCGGGAGGCCCACAGATACGCAGTATTTT.

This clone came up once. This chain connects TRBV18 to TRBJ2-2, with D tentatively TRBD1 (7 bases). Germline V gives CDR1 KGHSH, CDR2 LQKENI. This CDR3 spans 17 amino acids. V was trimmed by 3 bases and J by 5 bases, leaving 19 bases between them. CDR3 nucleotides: TGTGCCAGCTCACCCCCGCCGGGGGACAGAAGGACCGGGGAGCTGTTTTTT. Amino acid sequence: CASSPPPGDRRTGELFF.

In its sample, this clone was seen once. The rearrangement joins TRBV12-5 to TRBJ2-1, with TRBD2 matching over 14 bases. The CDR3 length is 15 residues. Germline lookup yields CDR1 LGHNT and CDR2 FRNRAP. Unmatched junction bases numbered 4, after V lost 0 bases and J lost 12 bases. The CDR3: CASGLVPGLAGVQFF. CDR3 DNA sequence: TGTGCTAGTGGTTTGGTACCGGGACTAGCGGGAGTGCAGTTCTTC.

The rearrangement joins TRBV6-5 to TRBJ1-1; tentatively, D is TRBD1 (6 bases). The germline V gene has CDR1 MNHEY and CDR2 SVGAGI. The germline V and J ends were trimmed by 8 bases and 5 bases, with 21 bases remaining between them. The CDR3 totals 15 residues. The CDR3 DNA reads TGTGCCAGCTGCCTTTCGGGCAGGGGTACTACTGAAGCTTTCTTT. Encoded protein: CASCLSGRGTTEAFF.

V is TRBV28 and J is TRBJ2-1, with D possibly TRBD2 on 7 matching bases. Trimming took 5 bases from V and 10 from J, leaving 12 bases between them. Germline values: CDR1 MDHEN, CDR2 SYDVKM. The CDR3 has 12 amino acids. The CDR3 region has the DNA TGTGCCAGCAGTCCCAGGGGAGGGGAGCAGTTCTTC. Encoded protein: CASSPRGGEQFF.

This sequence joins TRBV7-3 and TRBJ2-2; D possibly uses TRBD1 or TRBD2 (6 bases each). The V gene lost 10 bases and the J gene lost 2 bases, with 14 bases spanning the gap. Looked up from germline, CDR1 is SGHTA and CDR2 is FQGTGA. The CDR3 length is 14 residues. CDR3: CATKEGGNTGELFF. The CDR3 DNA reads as TGTGCCACCAAGGAGGGGGGAAACACCGGGGAGCTGTTTTTT. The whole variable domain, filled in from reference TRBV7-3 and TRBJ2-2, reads GAGVSQTPSNKVTEKGKYVELRCDPISGHTALYWYRQSLGQGPEFLIYFQGTGAADDSGLPNDRFFAVRPEGSVSTLKIQRTERGDSAVYLCATKEGGNTGELFFGEGSRLTVL.

CDR3 sequence: CASSTQMAGELFF. CDR3 DNA: TGTGCCAGTAGTACACAGATGGCCGGGGAGCTGTTTTTT. V usage is TRBV19 and J usage is TRBJ2-2; D is undetermined. The CDR3 contains 13 residues. The germline CDR1 and CDR2 sequences are LNHDA and SQIVND (reference sequence). Trimming shortened V by 4 bases and J by 6 bases, and 9 bases separated the two germline ends.

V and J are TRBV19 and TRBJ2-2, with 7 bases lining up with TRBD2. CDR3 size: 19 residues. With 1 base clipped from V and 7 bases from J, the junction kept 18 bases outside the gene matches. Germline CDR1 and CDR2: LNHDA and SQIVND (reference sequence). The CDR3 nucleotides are TGTGCCAGTAGTATAGTTCTCGTAGTAAGCGGGAAAGGAGGCGGGGAGCTGTTTTTT. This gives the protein CASSIVLVVSGKGGGELFF.

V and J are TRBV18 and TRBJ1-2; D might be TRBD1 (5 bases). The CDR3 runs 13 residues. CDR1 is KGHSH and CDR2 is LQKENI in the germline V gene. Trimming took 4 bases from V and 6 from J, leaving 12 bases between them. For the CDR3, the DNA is TGTGCCAGCTCACAACCAGGGAGGGATGGCTACACCTTC. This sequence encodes CASSQPGRDGYTF.

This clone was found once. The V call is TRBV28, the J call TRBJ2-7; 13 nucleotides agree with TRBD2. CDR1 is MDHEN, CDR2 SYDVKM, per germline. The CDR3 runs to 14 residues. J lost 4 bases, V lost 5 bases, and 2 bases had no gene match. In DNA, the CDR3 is TGTGCCAGCAGTCTACTAGCGGGAGGGTACGAGCAGTACTTC. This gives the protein CASSLLAGGYEQYF.

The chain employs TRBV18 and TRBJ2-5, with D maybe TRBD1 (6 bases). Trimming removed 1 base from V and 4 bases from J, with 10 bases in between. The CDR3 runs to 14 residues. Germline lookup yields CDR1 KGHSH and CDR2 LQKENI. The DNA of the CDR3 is TGTGCCAGCTCACCACGGACAGCAGGAGAGACCCAGTACTTC. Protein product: CASSPRTAGETQYF.

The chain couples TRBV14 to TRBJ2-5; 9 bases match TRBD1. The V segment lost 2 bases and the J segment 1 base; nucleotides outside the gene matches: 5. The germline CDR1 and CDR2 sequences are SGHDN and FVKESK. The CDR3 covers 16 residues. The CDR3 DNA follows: TGTGCCAGCAGCCAATACGGGACAGGGAGCCAAGAGACCCAGTACTTC. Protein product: CASSQYGTGSQETQYF.

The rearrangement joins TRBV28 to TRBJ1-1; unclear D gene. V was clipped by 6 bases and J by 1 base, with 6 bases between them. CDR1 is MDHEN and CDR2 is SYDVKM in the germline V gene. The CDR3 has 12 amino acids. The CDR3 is CASSVKNTEAFF. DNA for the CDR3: TGTGCCAGCAGCGTCAAGAACACTGAAGCTTTCTTT.

Here the CDR3 DNA reads TGCACCGCGGGAACCGCCTACGAGCAGTACTTC. Its translation is CTAGTAYEQYF. The V gene is TRBV20-1, the J gene TRBJ2-7, with D maybe TRBD2 (6 bases). This CDR3 has 11 residues. The V gene's germline CDR1 is DFQATT and CDR2 SNEGSKA (reference sequence).

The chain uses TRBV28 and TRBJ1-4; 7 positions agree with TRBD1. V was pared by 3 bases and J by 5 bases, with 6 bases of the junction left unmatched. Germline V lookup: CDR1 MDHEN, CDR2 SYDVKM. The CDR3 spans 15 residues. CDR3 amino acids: CASSLKGTENEKLFF. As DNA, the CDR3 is TGTGCCAGCAGTTTGAAAGGGACAGAGAATGAAAAACTGTTTTTT.

The CDR3 region has the DNA TGTGCCACCAGCAGAGATAGGCAGGGCGGTTTCGATGAGCAGTTCTTC. Encoded protein: CATSRDRQGGFDEQFF. This sequence joins TRBV15 and TRBJ2-1; TRBD1 is a possible D gene (5 bases). Per germline, CDR1 LNHNV and CDR2 YYDKDF (reference sequence). Trimming removed 0 bases from V and 8 bases from J, with 17 bases in between. The CDR3 has 16 amino acids.

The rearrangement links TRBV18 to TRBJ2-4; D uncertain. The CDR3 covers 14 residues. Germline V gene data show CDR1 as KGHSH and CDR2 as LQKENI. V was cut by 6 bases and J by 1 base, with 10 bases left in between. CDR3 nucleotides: TGTGCCAGCTCCACCAGTCCGGCCAAAAACATTCAGTACTTC. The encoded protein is CASSTSPAKNIQYF. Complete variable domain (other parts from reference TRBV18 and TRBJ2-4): NAGVMQNPRHLVRRRGQEARLRCSPMKGHSHVYWYRQLPEEGLKFMVYLQKENIIDESGMPKERFSAEFPKEGPSILRIQQVVRGDSAAYFCASSTSPAKNIQYFGAGTRLSVL.

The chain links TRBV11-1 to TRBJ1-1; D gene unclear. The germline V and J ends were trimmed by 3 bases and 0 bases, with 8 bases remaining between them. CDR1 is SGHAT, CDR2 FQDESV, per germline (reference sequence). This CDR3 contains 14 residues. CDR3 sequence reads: CASSFQRMNTEAFF. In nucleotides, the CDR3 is TGTGCCAGCAGCTTTCAACGGATGAACACTGAAGCTTTCTTT.

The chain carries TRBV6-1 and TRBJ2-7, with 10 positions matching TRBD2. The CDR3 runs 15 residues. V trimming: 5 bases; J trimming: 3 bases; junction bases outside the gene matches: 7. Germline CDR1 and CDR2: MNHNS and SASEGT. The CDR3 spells CASSHPSGRGYEQYF. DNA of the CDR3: TGTGCCAGCAGTCACCCTAGCGGGAGAGGCTACGAGCAGTACTTC.

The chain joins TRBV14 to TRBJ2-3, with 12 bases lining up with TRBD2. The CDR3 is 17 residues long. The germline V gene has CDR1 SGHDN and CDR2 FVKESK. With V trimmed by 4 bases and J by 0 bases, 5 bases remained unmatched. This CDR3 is CASSRWTSGTSTDTQYF. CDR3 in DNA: TGTGCCAGCAGCCGCTGGACTAGCGGGACTAGCACAGATACGCAGTATTTT. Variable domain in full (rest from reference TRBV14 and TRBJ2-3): EAGVTQFPSHSVIEKGQTVTLRCDPISGHDNLYWYRRVMGKEIKFLLHFVKESKQDESGMPNNRFLAERTGGTYSTLKVQPAELEDSGVYFCASSRWTSGTSTDTQYFGPGTRLTVL.

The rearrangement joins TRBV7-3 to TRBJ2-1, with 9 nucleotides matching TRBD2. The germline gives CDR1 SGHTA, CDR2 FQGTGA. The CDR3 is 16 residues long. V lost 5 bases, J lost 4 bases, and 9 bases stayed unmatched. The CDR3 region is CASSSTGTSRYNEQFF. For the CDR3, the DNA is TGTGCCAGCAGCAGTACCGGGACTAGCAGATACAATGAGCAGTTCTTC.

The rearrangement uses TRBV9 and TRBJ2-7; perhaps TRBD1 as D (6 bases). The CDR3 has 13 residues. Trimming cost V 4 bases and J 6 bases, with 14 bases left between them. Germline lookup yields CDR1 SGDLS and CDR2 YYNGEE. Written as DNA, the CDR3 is TGTGCCAGCAGCTGGACAGCCATCAGCGAGCAGTACTTC. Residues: CASSWTAISEQYF.

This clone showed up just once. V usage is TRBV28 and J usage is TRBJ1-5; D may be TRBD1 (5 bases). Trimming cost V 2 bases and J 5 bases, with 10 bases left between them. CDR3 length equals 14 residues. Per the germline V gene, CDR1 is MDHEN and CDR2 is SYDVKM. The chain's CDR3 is CASSLGGRDQPQHF. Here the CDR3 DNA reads TGTGCCAGCAGTTTAGGGGGGAGGGATCAGCCCCAGCATTTT.

The chain's CDR3 is CASSQVSGSISEQFF. CDR3 DNA: TGTGCCAGCAGCCAAGTTAGCGGGAGTATCAGTGAGCAGTTCTTC. J is TRBJ2-1 and V is TRBV14; TRBD2 matches 9 bases. V lost 1 base and J lost 9; bases outside the gene matches: 7. The V gene's germline CDR1 is SGHDN and CDR2 FVKESK. The CDR3 is 15 amino acids. Full variable domain (missing parts from reference TRBV14 and TRBJ2-1): EAGVTQFPSHSVIEKGQTVTLRCDPISGHDNLYWYRRVMGKEIKFLLHFVKESKQDESGMPNNRFLAERTGGTYSTLKVQPAELEDSGVYFCASSQVSGSISEQFFGPGTRLTVL.